In this sample, the clone carrying this TCR beta chain turned up many times. What it binds is unknown. Germline V lookup: CDR1 SGHTA, CDR2 FQGNSA. This CDR3 has 15 amino acids. V gave up 0 bases and J gave up 6 bases; unmatched junction bases: 5. This sample was included in a study of blood T cells in healthy people across ages. Whole-study findings and limits: Significant beta diversity loss was already apparent by age approximately 40, declining roughly linearly.

A second PCR, run for about 7 to 12 cycles, used a sample-barcoded 5' primer plus a J-beta primer mix. TCRdb re-called the 5' RACE reads with MiXCR, one entry per CDR3 protein. This table holds 1.5 million to 2 million distinct CDR3 sequences, roughly 28% found once. This chain uses TRBV7-2 with TRBJ2-7; TRBD2 aligns across 10 bases. The receptor was derived from a woman in her thirties in good health. Sequenced sample: blood. The CDR3 DNA reads TGTGCCAGCAGCTTAGCCAGCGGGAGGGCTGGCGAGCAGTACTTC. It specifies CASSLASGRAGEQYF.